A single T cell receptor (beta chain) is shown here with its context. What it binds is unknown. This sample is part of a study of cytomegalovirus exposure and HLA in healthy donors. At collection, donors were nominally healthy, but unrecorded immune exposures were probable. 60 Vbeta and 13 Jbeta primers were used in PCR. Generated by immunoSEQ multiplex PCR, the TCRdb table keeps only in-frame clones and is missing some. The sample yields over 90,000 clones, around 76% seen once. Notes on the study in general: Reportedly, fewer N-insertions than the approximately 600-donor mean appeared in an Asian-associated ancestry cluster in a later analysis.

The CDR3 has 14 residues. Germline assignment: CDR1 MNHNS and CDR2 SASEGT. J gave up 5 bases and V 10 bases, and 12 bases lay outside the gene matches. Sequenced: PBMCs. The chain uses TRBV6-1 and TRBJ2-5; 8 nucleotides match TRBD2. The source of this sequence is a woman under 30 in good health and CMV-seropositive. CDR3 sequence: CATFGLAIWETQYF. CDR3 nucleotide sequence: TGTGCCACCTTCGGACTAGCAATCTGGGAGACCCAGTACTTC.